The clone carrying this TCR beta chain was seen repeatedly, ten times or more. What it binds is not known. This sample stems from a study of glioma-infiltrating T cells. Study-level points and caveats: Tissue and blood shared very few CDR3 sequences.

Germline V gives CDR1 SGHVS, CDR2 FQNEAQ. This CDR3 is 16 amino acids long. After removal of 3 bases from V and 4 bases from J, the junction contained 4 bases not matched to a gene. Amplification of TCR alpha and beta CDR3 regions from RNA used iRepertoire nested multiplex PCR. Tissue mRNA or PBMC total RNA, roughly 100-400 ng, went into one-step reverse transcription and amplification. TCRdb re-called the multiplex PCR reads through MiXCR, storing one row per CDR3 protein. This sample has roughly 120,000 distinct CDR3 sequences, with about 23% found just once. The source of this sequence is a human donor with low-grade glioma or glioblastoma, undergoing nonglioma brain surgery, or in good health (not recorded which). The chain joins TRBV7-8 to TRBJ2-1, with 12 bases lining up with TRBD2. The specimen sequenced was glioma tissue, nonneoplastic brain tissue, or PBMCs (not recorded which). CDR3 protein: CASSFYGTSGYNEQFF. The CDR3 nucleotides read TGTGCCAGCAGCTTTTACGGGACTAGCGGGTACAATGAGCAGTTCTTC.